One sample yielded the 2 T cell receptor beta chains listed below, sequenced in a study of T cells in Graves' hyperthyroidism and ophthalmopathy. Amplified regions were TCR beta CDR3 sequences from RNA transcripts. The HTBI primer set drove a first-round RT-PCR of the TCR CDR3. Each CDR3 protein is one row after TCRdb ran MiXCR on the multiplex PCR reads. The sample has around 500,000 distinct CDR3 sequences, around 16% seen once; the top ten hold roughly 29%. The sequenced sample was blood. These receptors were collected from a woman younger than 45 with Graves' ophthalmopathy.

This clonotype was observed at least ten times. The chain joins TRBV20-1 to TRBJ2-3; TRBD1 matches 7 bases. After removal of 0 bases from V and 2 bases from J, the junction contained 5 bases not matched to a gene. CDR1 and CDR2 from the germline V gene are DFQATT and SNEGSKA (reference sequence). This CDR3 contains 15 residues. Here the CDR3 DNA reads TGCAGTGCTAGAGATCTCGACAGGGCCACAGATACGCAGTATTTT. Its translation is CSARDLDRATDTQYF.

The V and J genes are TRBV7-3 and TRBJ2-7; TRBD2 matches at 8 bases. This CDR3 is 16 amino acids long. CDR1 is SGHTA, CDR2 FQGTGA, per germline. V lost 2 bases to trimming and J lost 2 bases; unmatched junction nucleotides: 8. The CDR3 bases are TGTGCCAGCAGCTTACCCCCGGGAGGGAGAACCTACGAGCAGTACTTC. It encodes CASSLPPGGRTYEQYF.